The next 29 T cell receptor beta chains were all read from a single sample in a study of blood T cell repertoires in COVID-19. Only in-frame clones appear in the TCRdb table, and some are missing; sequencing was by immunoSEQ multiplex PCR. Seen here are 55,000 to 80,000 clones, approximately 85% observed once, and the top ten hold 10% to 15%. The sequenced material came from peripheral blood. These TCRs come from a human donor in a cohort sampled during active COVID-19.

In its sample, this clone was seen a few times. For the CDR3, the DNA is TGTGCCAGCAGACCGAGGGGGAGCACAGATACGCAGTATTTT. It specifies CASRPRGSTDTQYF. The V and J genes are TRBV3-1 (or the pseudogene TRBV3-2) and TRBJ2-3; possibly TRBD1 for D (6 bases). The V gene lost 6 bases and the J gene lost 0 bases, with 10 bases spanning the gap. The CDR3 runs 14 residues. CDR1 and CDR2 from the germline V gene are LGHDT and YNNKEL (reference sequence).

V and J are TRBV5-1 and TRBJ1-2, with D possibly TRBD1 on 5 matching bases. Germline values: CDR1 SGHRS, CDR2 YFSETQ. The CDR3 length is 15 residues. V shed 0 bases and J shed 3 bases, with 12 bases lying between them. CDR3 sequence reads: CASSLGAGKDYGYTF. CDR3 coding DNA: TGCGCCAGCAGCTTGGGAGCAGGGAAAGACTATGGCTACACCTTC.

The V and J genes are TRBV19 and TRBJ2-5, with 9 positions matching TRBD2. The CDR3 contains 14 residues. The V and J ends lost 5 bases and 4 bases, in that order; junction bases with no gene match: 5. Germline V gene sequence: CDR1 LNHDA, CDR2 SQIVND (reference sequence). This chain's CDR3 is CASSPRSGGETQYF. The CDR3 nucleotides read TGTGCCAGTAGTCCCCGTAGCGGGGGAGAGACCCAGTACTTC.

This clone was detected only once. The chain couples TRBV7-9 to TRBJ2-1, with 13 bases lining up with TRBD2. Germline CDR1 and CDR2: SEHNR and FQNEAQ (reference sequence). V dropped 5 bases and J dropped 4; count of bases not matched to a gene: 5. This CDR3 contains 16 residues. CDR3 loop: CASSGPGLAGYNEQFF. The CDR3 DNA sequence: TGTGCCAGCAGCGGACCGGGACTAGCGGGGTACAATGAGCAGTTCTTC.

The rearrangement links TRBV28 to TRBJ2-6; a possible D gene is TRBD2 (6 bases). Germline CDR1 is MDHEN and CDR2 is SYDVKM. Trimming stripped 5 bases from V and 2 bases from J, with 13 bases between. The CDR3 has 16 amino acids. The CDR3 here is CASSPKPGAGANVLTF. The CDR3 coding sequence is TGTGCCAGCAGTCCAAAACCGGGGGCTGGGGCCAACGTCCTGACTTTC.

This clone was seen once. The rearrangement uses TRBV15 and TRBJ2-7, with D unclear. The CDR3 is made up of 13 amino acids. CDR1 is LNHNV, CDR2 YYDKDF, per germline (reference sequence). The V and J ends lost 1 base and 3 bases respectively, with 7 bases between them. CDR3 region: CATSRVGGYEQYF. The CDR3 nucleotides read TGTGCCACCAGCAGAGTAGGCGGCTACGAGCAGTACTTC.

V gene TRBV5-1 combines with J gene TRBJ2-2; 12 bases are a match to TRBD2. The CDR3 contains 18 residues. The V gene end was trimmed by 3 bases and the J gene end by 0 bases; junction bases not matched to a gene: 6. Looked up from germline, CDR1 is SGHRS and CDR2 is YFSETQ. Written as DNA, the CDR3 is TGCGCCAGCAGCTCCCTAGCGGGGGGGACCGCGAACACCGGGGAGCTGTTTTTT. Its protein is CASSSLAGGTANTGELFF. Drawing the rest from reference TRBV5-1 and TRBJ2-2, the complete variable domain is KAGVTQTPRYLIKTRGQQVTLSCSPISGHRSVSWYQQTPGQGLQFLFEYFSETQRNKGNFPGRFSGRQFSNSRSEMNVSTLELGDSALYLCASSSLAGGTANTGELFFGEGSRLTVL.

The rearrangement joins TRBV5-6 to TRBJ1-5, with 7 positions matching TRBD1. The CDR3 runs 15 residues. Germline CDR1 SGHDT, CDR2 YYEEEE. The junction had 5 bases not matched to a gene; V was cut back by 1 base and J by 4 bases. The CDR3 DNA follows: TGTGCCAGCAGCTTGCGGGACAGCCGGAATCAGCCCCAGCATTTT. As protein: CASSLRDSRNQPQHF. The full variable domain, completed using reference TRBV5-6 and TRBJ1-5, is DAGVTQSPTHLIKTRGQQVTLRCSPKSGHDTVSWYQQALGQGPQFIFQYYEEEERQRGNFPDRFSGHQFPNYSSELNVNALLLGDSALYLCASSLRDSRNQPQHFGDGTRLSIL.

This chain uses TRBV5-4 with TRBJ2-1; unclear D gene. Trimming removed 4 bases at V and 0 bases at J, with 11 bases between. Germline lookup yields CDR1 SGHNT and CDR2 YYREEE (reference sequence). This CDR3 has 15 residues. CDR3 sequence (DNA): TGTGCCAGCAGCATCGTTAAGAGCTCCTACAATGAGCAGTTCTTC. Its protein product is CASSIVKSSYNEQFF.

V is TRBV28 and J is TRBJ2-3; D is unclear. Trimming removed 6 bases at V and 14 bases at J, with 15 bases between. The CDR3 loop spans 11 amino acids. Germline V gives CDR1 MDHEN, CDR2 SYDVKM. The CDR3 spells CASSTLYWRYF. The DNA for the CDR3 is TGTGCCAGCAGCACCTTATACTGGAGGTATTTT.

The chain employs TRBV5-1 and TRBJ1-2; unclear D gene. The germline V and J ends were trimmed by 3 bases and 2 bases, with 8 bases remaining between them. The CDR3 spans 13 residues. The germline V gene encodes CDR1 SGHRS and CDR2 YFSETQ. The CDR3 region is CASSSRGNYGYTF. CDR3 coding DNA: TGCGCCAGCAGCTCCAGAGGAAACTATGGCTACACCTTC.

CDR3 coding DNA: TGTGCCAGCAGCCACGAGTCCGATACGCAGTATTTT. Its protein product is CASSHESDTQYF. The chain links TRBV3-1 (or the pseudogene TRBV3-2) to TRBJ2-3; D gene uncertain. Trimming shortened V by 3 bases and J by 6 bases, and 7 bases separated the two germline ends. The germline CDR1 and CDR2 sequences are LGHDT and YNNKEL (reference sequence). The CDR3 consists of 12 residues.

The rearrangement links TRBV10-3 to TRBJ2-7; 7 bases align to TRBD1. This CDR3 has 13 residues. Germline loops: CDR1 ENHRY, CDR2 SYGVKD. Trimming removed 4 bases from V and 1 base from J; junction bases left unmatched: 1. The CDR3 spells CAISGDSSYEQYF. The CDR3 DNA follows: TGTGCCATCAGTGGGGACAGTTCCTACGAGCAGTACTTC.

The chain has TRBV5-1 and TRBJ2-2; 7 bases agree with TRBD1. Germline V gene data show CDR1 as SGHRS and CDR2 as YFSETQ. V lost 0 bases and J lost 6; bases outside the gene matches: 5. This CDR3 is 15 amino acids long. In DNA form, the CDR3 reads TGCGCCAGCAGCTTGGGGGGGACAGTCCCCGGGGAGCTGTTTTTT. Residues: CASSLGGTVPGELFF.

This sequence joins TRBV29-1 and TRBJ1-3; 7 nucleotides agree with TRBD1. V shed 4 bases and J 1 base; nucleotides not matched to a gene: 7. Looked up from germline, CDR1 is SQVTM and CDR2 is ANQGSEA. The length of the CDR3 is 15 residues. The CDR3 bases are TGCAGCGTTGTTCCGCCAGGGGGATCTGGAAACACCATATATTTT. Translated: CSVVPPGGSGNTIYF. Complete variable domain (other parts from reference TRBV29-1 and TRBJ1-3): SAVISQKPSRDICQRGTSLTIQCQVDSQVTMMFWYRQQPGQSLTLIATANQGSEATYESGFVIDKFPISRPNLTFSTLTVSNMSPEDSSIYLCSVVPPGGSGNTIYFGEGSWLTVV.

The rearrangement links TRBV5-4 to TRBJ2-3; D is ambiguous. The V end was cut by 4 bases, the J end by 2 bases, with 11 bases between. This CDR3 is built from 14 residues. Germline V lookup: CDR1 SGHNT, CDR2 YYREEE (reference sequence). Here the CDR3 reads CASSPGTYTDTQYF. The CDR3 nucleotides read TGTGCCAGCAGCCCTGGCACATACACAGATACGCAGTATTTT. Full variable domain (remainder filled in from reference TRBV5-4 and TRBJ2-3): ETGVTQSPTHLIKTRGQQVTLRCSSQSGHNTVSWYQQALGQGPQFIFQYYREEENGRGNFPPRFSGLQFPNYSSELNVNALELDDSALYLCASSPGTYTDTQYFGPGTRLTVL.

The rearrangement uses TRBV15 and TRBJ1-6; D call uncertain. This CDR3 has 16 amino acids. Looked up from germline, CDR1 is LNHNV and CDR2 is YYDKDF (reference sequence). Trimming took 0 bases from V and 1 from J, leaving 7 bases between them. This chain's CDR3 is CATSRDPGSYNSPLHF. The CDR3 DNA sequence: TGTGCCACCAGCAGAGATCCGGGTTCCTATAATTCACCCCTCCACTTT.

This clone was seen more than once but under ten times. At the DNA level, this CDR3 is encoded by other sequences in the same sample as well. The chain is built from TRBV5-1 and TRBJ2-3; 10 nucleotides agree with TRBD2. V trimming: 5 bases; J trimming: 5 bases; junction bases outside the gene matches: 11. CDR1 is SGHRS, CDR2 YFSETQ, per germline. The CDR3 is 16 residues long. DNA for the CDR3: TGCGCCAGCAGTCCCGTCTCTAGCGGGGGTGGAGATACGCAGTATTTT. Its protein product is CASSPVSSGGGDTQYF.

This clone was counted only a few times. This chain links TRBV3-1 (or the pseudogene TRBV3-2) with TRBJ2-3; no definite D call. Trimming took 1 base from V and 4 from J, leaving 9 bases between them. The CDR3 contains 14 residues. The germline V gene has CDR1 LGHDT and CDR2 YNNKEL (reference sequence). The CDR3 sequence: CASSQVAEADTQYF. CDR3 coding DNA: TGTGCCAGCAGCCAAGTAGCCGAGGCAGATACGCAGTATTTT.

This clone was detected once. This chain links TRBV7-2 with TRBJ2-1; D is undetermined. V lost 5 bases to trimming and J lost 10 bases, with 12 bases between them. CDR1 SGHTA and CDR2 FQGNSA come from the germline V gene. The CDR3 consists of 12 residues. CDR3 region: CASSAVDREQFF. CDR3 nucleotide sequence: TGTGCCAGCAGCGCGGTCGATCGGGAGCAGTTCTTC. Drawing the rest from reference TRBV7-2 and TRBJ2-1, the complete variable domain is GAGVSQSPSNKVTEKGKDVELRCDPISGHTALYWYRQSLGQGLEFLIYFQGNSAPDKSGLPSDRFSAERTGGSVSTLTIQRTQQEDSAVYLCASSAVDREQFFGPGTRLTVL.

The rearrangement uses TRBV28 and TRBJ2-3; the match to TRBD2 covers 7 bases. J lost 1 base, V lost 5 bases, and 3 bases had no gene match. The germline V gene has CDR1 MDHEN and CDR2 SYDVKM. The CDR3 has 14 amino acids. As DNA, the CDR3 is TGTGCCAGCAGTGCTCTAGCGGGCACAGATACGCAGTATTTT. Encoded protein: CASSALAGTDTQYF.

The chain has TRBV6-5 and TRBJ1-2; the match to TRBD1 covers 8 bases. V dropped 8 bases and J dropped 4; count of bases not matched to a gene: 3. Germline assignment: CDR1 MNHEY and CDR2 SVGAGI. The length of the CDR3 is 12 residues. Here the CDR3 reads CASLDRVYGYTF. CDR3 bases: TGTGCCAGCTTGGACAGGGTCTATGGCTACACCTTC.

This chain connects TRBV2 to TRBJ2-7; no clear D gene. CDR1 is SNHLY, CDR2 FYNNEI, per germline. This CDR3 spans 13 amino acids. V was shortened by 7 bases and J by 7 bases, with 17 bases between the two germline ends. The CDR3 DNA is TGTGCCAGCACGGTTAGTTACCTACTGGAGCAGTACTTC. This translates into CASTVSYLLEQYF.

The J gene is TRBJ1-2, the V gene TRBV11-3; D is possibly TRBD1 (5 bases). Trimming stripped 1 base from V and 2 bases from J, with 8 bases between. There are 14 residues in the CDR3. Germline CDR1 reads SGHNT; CDR2 reads YENEEA. CDR3 sequence: CASSLVHRNYGYTF. DNA for the CDR3: TGTGCCAGCAGCTTAGTCCACAGGAACTATGGCTACACCTTC.

The gene calls are TRBV7-9 and TRBJ2-7; 11 nucleotides agree with TRBD1. V lost 1 base, J lost 6 bases, and 2 bases stayed unmatched. Germline CDR1 and CDR2: SEHNR and FQNEAQ (reference sequence). The CDR3 runs 14 residues. In DNA form, the CDR3 reads TGTGCCAGCAGCTTAGGGACAGGGGGCGCCGAGCAGTACGTC. Amino acid sequence: CASSLGTGGAEQYV.

V and J are TRBV30 and TRBJ1-6; 7 nucleotides align to TRBD1. Per germline, CDR1 GTSNPN and CDR2 SVGIG (reference sequence). The V and J ends lost 4 bases and 7 bases, in that order; junction bases with no gene match: 10. This CDR3 spans 15 amino acids. The CDR3 nucleotides are TGTGCCTGGACAGCGAGGACAGGCGGAAATTCACCCCTCCACTTT. Protein sequence: CAWTARTGGNSPLHF.

V usage is TRBV10-1 and J usage is TRBJ1-1; D gene uncertain. With 4 bases removed from V and 4 bases from J, the gap between germline ends came to 13 bases. The CDR3 is made up of 14 amino acids. CDR1 is WNHNN, CDR2 SYGVQD, per germline (reference sequence). CDR3 region: CASSVVKSGTEAFF. CDR3 bases: TGCGCCAGCAGTGTCGTAAAGTCGGGCACTGAAGCTTTCTTT.

V usage is TRBV7-6 and J usage is TRBJ2-3; D perhaps matches TRBD1 (7 bases). The CDR3 totals 15 residues. Per the germline V gene, CDR1 is SGHVS and CDR2 is FNYEAQ. V lost 0 bases to trimming and J lost 5 bases, with 12 bases between them. The CDR3 DNA reads as TGTGCCAGCAGCTTAGCGCAGGGGGGAGGAGATACGCAGTATTTT. Amino acids: CASSLAQGGGDTQYF.

The chain couples TRBV2 to TRBJ2-5; D gene uncertain. From germline, CDR1 is SNHLY and CDR2 FYNNEI. This CDR3 has 12 residues. Trimming took off 6 bases at V and 2 bases at J, with 7 bases between the two ends. CDR3 nucleotides: TGTGCCAGCAGGGCTTTTCAAGAGACCCAGTACTTC. It is translated as CASRAFQETQYF.